The clone carrying this T cell receptor beta chain occurred once. Those who participated ranged in age from roughly 18 to 89 years and resided in approximately 23 US areas. For recovered donors of Cohort 3, there were two negative PCRs, clearance, or symptom resolution. V lost 5 bases and J lost 1; bases outside the gene matches: 10. The CDR3 loop spans 18 amino acids. Looked up from germline, CDR1 is SGHTA and CDR2 is FQGNSA. TCRdb's copy holds only in-frame clones and misses some; the assay was immunoSEQ multiplex PCR. The top ten clones hold approximately 8.8% of a sample with over 300,000 clones, about nine tenths of them seen once. This specimen comes from a study of blood T cell repertoires in COVID-19.

The receptor's source is a woman in her forties who had recovered from COVID-19. The rearrangement uses TRBV7-2 and TRBJ2-3; 12 bases align to TRBD2. Sequenced input: PBMCs or T cells enriched from blood (not recorded which). The CDR3 DNA is TGTGCCAGCAGCGCCACCTCTAGCGGGGGGGCACGCACAGATACGCAGTATTTT. Its translation: CASSATSSGGARTDTQYF.